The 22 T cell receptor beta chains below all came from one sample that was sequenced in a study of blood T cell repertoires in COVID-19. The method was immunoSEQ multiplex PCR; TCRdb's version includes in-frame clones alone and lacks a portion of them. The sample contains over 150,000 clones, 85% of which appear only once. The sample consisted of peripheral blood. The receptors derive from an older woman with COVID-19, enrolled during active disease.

The CDR3, as DNA: TGTGCCAGCAGCTTAAACAGGGGAGACTATGGCTACACCTTC. Translating gives CASSLNRGDYGYTF. The gene calls are TRBV7-8 and TRBJ1-2; TRBD1 agrees at 7 bases. This CDR3 has 14 amino acids. V lost 2 bases to trimming and J lost 3 bases; unmatched junction nucleotides: 3. The germline V gene encodes CDR1 SGHVS and CDR2 FQNEAQ.

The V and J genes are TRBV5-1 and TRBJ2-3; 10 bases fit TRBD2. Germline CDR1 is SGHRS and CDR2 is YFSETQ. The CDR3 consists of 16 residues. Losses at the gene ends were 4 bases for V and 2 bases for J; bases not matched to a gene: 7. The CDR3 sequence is CASSILAGNPTDTQYF. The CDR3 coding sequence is TGCGCCAGCAGCATACTAGCGGGGAACCCCACAGATACGCAGTATTTT.

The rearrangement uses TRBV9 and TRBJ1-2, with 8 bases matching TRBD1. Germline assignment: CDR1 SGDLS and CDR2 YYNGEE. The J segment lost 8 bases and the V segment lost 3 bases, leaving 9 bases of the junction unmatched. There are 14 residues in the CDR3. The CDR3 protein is CASSEGQAPLGYTF. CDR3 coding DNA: TGTGCCAGCAGCGAGGGACAGGCTCCTTTGGGCTACACCTTC.

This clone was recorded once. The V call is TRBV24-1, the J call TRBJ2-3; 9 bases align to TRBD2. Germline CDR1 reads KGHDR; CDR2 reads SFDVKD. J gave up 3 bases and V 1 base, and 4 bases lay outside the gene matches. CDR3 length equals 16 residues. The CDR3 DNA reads TGTGCCACCAGTGATTTCAAGCGGGGGGCAACAGATACGCAGTATTTT. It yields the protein CATSDFKRGATDTQYF.

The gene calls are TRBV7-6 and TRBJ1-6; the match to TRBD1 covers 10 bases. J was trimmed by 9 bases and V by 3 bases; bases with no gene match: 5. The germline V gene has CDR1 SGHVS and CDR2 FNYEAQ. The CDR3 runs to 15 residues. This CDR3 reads CASSLGGQGSSPLHF. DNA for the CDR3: TGTGCCAGCAGCTTGGGGGGACAGGGGTCTTCACCCCTCCACTTT.

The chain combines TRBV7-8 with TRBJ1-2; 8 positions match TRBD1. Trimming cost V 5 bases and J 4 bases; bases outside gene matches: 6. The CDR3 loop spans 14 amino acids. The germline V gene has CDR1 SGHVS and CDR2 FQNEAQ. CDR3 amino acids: CASSDRGQIYGYTF. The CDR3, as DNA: TGTGCCAGCAGCGACAGGGGACAAATCTATGGCTACACCTTC. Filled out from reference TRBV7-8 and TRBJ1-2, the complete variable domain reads GAGVSQSPRYKVAKRGQDVALRCDPISGHVSLFWYQQALGQGPEFLTYFQNEAQLDKSGLPSDRFFAERPEGSVSTLKIQRTQQEDSAVYLCASSDRGQIYGYTFGSGTRLTVV.

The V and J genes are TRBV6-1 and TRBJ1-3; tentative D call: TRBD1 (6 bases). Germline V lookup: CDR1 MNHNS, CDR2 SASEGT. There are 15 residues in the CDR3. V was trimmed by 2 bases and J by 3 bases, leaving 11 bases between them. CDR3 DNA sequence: TGTGCCAGCAGTGAACTCACAGGGAGTGGAAACACCATATATTTT. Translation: CASSELTGSGNTIYF.

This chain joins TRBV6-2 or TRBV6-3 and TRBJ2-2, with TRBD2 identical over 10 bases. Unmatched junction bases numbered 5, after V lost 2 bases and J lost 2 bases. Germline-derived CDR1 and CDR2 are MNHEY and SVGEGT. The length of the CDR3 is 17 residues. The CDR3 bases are TGTGCCAGCAGTTACGATCTAGCGGGAGATAACACCGGGGAGCTGTTTTTT. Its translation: CASSYDLAGDNTGELFF.

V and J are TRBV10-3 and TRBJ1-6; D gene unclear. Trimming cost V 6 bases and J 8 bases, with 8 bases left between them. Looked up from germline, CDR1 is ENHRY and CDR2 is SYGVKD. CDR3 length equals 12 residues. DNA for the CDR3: TGTGCCATCAGCAGTATGGATTCACCCCTCCACTTT. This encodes CAISSMDSPLHF.

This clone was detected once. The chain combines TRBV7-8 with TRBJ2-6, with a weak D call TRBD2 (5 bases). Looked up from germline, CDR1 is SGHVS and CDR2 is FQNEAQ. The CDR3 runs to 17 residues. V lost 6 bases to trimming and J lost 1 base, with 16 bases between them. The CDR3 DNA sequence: TGTGCCAGCAGTCCATCCGGCGGGCTTTCTGGGGCCAACGTCCTGACTTTC. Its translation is CASSPSGGLSGANVLTF.

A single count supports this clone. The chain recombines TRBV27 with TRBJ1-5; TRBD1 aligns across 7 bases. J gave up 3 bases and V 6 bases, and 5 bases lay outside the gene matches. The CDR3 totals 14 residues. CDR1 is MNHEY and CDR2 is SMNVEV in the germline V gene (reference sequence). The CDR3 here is CASRPGQFNQPQHF. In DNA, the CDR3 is TGTGCCAGCAGACCGGGACAGTTCAATCAGCCCCAGCATTTT.

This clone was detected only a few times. Written as DNA, the CDR3 is TGCGCCAGCAGCCCAGGAGGGACTTTTAATAATGAAAAACTGTTTTTT. This codes for CASSPGGTFNNEKLFF. The V call is TRBV5-1, the J call TRBJ1-4; TRBD1 might be the D (5 bases). The CDR3 sequence is 16 residues long. V was clipped by 4 bases and J by 4 bases, with 17 bases between them. Germline-derived CDR1 and CDR2 are SGHRS and YFSETQ. The variable domain in full, with the rest retrieved from reference TRBV5-1 and TRBJ1-4, is KAGVTQTPRYLIKTRGQQVTLSCSPISGHRSVSWYQQTPGQGLQFLFEYFSETQRNKGNFPGRFSGRQFSNSRSEMNVSTLELGDSALYLCASSPGGTFNNEKLFFGSGTQLSVL.

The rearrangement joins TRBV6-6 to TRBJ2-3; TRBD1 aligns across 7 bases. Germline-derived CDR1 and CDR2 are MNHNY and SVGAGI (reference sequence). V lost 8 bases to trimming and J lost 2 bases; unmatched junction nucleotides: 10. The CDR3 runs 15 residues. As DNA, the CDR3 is TGTGCCAGCTCTGGACAGGCACATTCCACAGATACGCAGTATTTT. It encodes CASSGQAHSTDTQYF.

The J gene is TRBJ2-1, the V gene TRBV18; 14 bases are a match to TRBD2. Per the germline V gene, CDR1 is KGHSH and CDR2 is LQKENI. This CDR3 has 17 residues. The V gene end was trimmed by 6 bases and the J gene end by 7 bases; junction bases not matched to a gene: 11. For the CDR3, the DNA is TGTGCCAGCTCCCCGAGTAAGACTAGCGGGAGGGTTAATGAGCAGTTCTTC. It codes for CASSPSKTSGRVNEQFF.

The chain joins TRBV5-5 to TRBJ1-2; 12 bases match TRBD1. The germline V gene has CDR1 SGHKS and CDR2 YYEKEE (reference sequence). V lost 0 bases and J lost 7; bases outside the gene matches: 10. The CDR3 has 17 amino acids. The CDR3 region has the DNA TGTGCCAGCAGCTTGGGGGACAGGGGGCGCAGGATGACTGGCTACACCTTC. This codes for CASSLGDRGRRMTGYTF.

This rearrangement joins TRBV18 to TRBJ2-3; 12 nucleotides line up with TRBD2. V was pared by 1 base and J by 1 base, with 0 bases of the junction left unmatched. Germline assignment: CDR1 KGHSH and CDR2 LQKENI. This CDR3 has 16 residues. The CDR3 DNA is TGTGCCAGCTCACCACGACTAGCGGGAGGCACAGATACGCAGTATTTT. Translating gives CASSPRLAGGTDTQYF.

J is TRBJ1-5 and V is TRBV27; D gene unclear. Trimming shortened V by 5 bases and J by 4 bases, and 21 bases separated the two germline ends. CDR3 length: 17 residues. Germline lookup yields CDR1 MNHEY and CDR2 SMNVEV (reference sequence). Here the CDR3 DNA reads TGTGCCAGCAGTCCCAACTCCAATTACATCGGGAATCAGCCCCAGCATTTT. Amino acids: CASSPNSNYIGNQPQHF.

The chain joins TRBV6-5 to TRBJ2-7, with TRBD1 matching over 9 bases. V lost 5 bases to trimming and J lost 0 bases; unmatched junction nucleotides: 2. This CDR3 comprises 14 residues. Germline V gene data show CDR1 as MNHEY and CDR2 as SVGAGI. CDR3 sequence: CASSKTGGSYEQYF. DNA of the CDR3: TGTGCCAGCAGTAAGACAGGGGGCTCCTACGAGCAGTACTTC.

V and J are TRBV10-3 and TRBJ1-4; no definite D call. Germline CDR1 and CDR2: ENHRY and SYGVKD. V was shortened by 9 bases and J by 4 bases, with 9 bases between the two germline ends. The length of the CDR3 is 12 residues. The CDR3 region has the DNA TGTGCCATAGGAGGGCTTAATGAAAAACTGTTTTTT. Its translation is CAIGGLNEKLFF.

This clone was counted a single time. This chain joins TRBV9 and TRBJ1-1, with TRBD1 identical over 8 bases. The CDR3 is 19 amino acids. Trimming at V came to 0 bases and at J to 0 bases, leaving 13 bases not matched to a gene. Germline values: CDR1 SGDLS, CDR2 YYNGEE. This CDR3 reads CASSVAPGRDRQLNTEAFF. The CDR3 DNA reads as TGTGCCAGCAGCGTAGCGCCCGGGCGGGACAGGCAATTGAACACTGAAGCTTTCTTT. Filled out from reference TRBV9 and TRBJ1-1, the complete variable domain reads DSGVTQTPKHLITATGQRVTLRCSPRSGDLSVYWYQQSLDQGLQFLIQYYNGEERAKGNILERFSAQQFPDLHSELNLSSLELGDSALYFCASSVAPGRDRQLNTEAFFGQGTRLTVV.

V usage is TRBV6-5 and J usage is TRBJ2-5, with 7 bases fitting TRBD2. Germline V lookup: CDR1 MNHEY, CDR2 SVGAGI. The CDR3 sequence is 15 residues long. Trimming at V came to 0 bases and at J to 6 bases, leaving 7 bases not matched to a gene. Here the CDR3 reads CASSYSTGGKKTQYF. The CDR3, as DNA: TGTGCCAGCAGTTACTCGACGGGAGGAAAAAAGACCCAGTACTTC.

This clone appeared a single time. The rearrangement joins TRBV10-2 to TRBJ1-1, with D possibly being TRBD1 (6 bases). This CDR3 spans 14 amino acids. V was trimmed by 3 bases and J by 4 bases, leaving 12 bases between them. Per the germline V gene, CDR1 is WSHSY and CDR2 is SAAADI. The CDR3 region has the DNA TGCGCCAGCAGTGAATCCGGACAGCTCACTGAAGCTTTCTTT. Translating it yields CASSESGQLTEAFF.